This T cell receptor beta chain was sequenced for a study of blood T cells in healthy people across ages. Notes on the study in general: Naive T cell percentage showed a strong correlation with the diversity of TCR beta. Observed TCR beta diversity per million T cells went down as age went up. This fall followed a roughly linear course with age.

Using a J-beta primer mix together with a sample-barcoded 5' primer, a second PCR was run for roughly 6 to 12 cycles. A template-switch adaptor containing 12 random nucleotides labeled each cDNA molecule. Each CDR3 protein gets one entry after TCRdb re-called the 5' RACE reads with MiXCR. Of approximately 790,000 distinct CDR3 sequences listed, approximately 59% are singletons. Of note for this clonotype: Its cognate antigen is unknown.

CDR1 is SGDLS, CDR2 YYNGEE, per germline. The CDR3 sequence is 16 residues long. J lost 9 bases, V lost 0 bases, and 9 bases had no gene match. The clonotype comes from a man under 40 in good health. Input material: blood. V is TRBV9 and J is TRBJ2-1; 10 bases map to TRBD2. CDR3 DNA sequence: TGTGCCAGCAGCGTAGCGGCCGCTAGCGGGGGAGGTGAGCAGTTCTTC. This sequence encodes CASSVAAASGGGEQFF.